The entry below describes one T cell receptor beta chain. V dropped 0 bases and J dropped 1 base, with 9 bases sitting between them. The germline gives CDR1 KGHSH, CDR2 LQKENI. This CDR3 region has 15 residues. These data originate in a study of blood T cell repertoires in COVID-19. About the research overall: From the United States, Italy and Spain came samples of acute and convalescent COVID-19. Sample material is recorded as cDNA or gDNA derived from T cells, B-cell-depleted T cells, or PBMCs.

TCRdb's table, derived via immunoSEQ multiplex PCR, lists solely in-frame clones and lacks some. The sample contains almost 250,000 clones, approximately 85% of which appear only once. Enrollees, roughly 18 to 89 years old, lived in about two dozen US areas. This chain joins TRBV18 and TRBJ1-1, with D uncertain. The sequencing sample was made of PBMCs or T cells enriched from blood (not recorded which). This TCR was sampled from a woman in her forties or fifties with acute COVID-19. CDR3 coding DNA: TGTGCCAGCTCACCACCCGGCGGATCGAACACTGAAGCTTTCTTT. Protein sequence: CASSPPGGSNTEAFF.